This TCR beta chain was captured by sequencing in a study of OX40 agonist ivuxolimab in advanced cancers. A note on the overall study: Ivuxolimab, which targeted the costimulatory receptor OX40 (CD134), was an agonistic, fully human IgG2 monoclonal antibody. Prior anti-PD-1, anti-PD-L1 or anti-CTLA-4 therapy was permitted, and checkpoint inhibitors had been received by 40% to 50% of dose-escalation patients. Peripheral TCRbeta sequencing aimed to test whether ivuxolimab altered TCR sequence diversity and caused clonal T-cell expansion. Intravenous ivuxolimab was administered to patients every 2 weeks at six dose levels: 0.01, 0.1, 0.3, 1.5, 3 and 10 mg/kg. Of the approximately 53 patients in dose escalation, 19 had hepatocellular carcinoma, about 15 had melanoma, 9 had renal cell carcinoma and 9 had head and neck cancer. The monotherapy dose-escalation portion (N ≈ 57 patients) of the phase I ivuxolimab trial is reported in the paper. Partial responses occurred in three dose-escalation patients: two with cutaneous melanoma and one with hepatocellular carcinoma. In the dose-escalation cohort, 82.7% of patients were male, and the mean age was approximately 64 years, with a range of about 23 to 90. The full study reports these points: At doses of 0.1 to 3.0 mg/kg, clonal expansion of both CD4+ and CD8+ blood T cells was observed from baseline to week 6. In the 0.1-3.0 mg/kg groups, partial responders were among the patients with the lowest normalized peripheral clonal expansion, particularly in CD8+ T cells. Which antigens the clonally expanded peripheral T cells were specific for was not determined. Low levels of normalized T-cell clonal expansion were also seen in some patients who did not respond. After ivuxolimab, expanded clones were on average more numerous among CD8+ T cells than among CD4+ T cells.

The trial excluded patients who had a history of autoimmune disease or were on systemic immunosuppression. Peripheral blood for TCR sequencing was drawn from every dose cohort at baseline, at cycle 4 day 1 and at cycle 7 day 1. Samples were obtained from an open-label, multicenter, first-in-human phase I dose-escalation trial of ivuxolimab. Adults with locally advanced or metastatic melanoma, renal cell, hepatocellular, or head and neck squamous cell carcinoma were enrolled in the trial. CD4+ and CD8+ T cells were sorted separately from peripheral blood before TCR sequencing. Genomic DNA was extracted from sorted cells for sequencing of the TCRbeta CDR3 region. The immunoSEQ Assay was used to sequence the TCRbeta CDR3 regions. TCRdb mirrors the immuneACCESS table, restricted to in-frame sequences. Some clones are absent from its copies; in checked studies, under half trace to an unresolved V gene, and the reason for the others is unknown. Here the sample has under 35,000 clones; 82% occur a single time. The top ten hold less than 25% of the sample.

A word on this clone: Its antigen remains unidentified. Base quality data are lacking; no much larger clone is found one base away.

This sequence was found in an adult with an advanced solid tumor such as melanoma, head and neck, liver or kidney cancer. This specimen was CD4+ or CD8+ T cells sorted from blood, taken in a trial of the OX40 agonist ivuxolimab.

The DNA sequence reads TGTGCCAGCAGCTTAGGACAGGGGAGTTCACCCCTCCACTTT. This codes for CASSLGQGSSPLHF. The chain links TRBV7-2 with TRBJ1-6, and 8 junction bases match TRBD1. Ends trimmed: V by 1 base, J by 9 bases; bases unmatched to a gene: 2. The CDR3 sequence holds 14 residues, the cysteine and phenylalanine included. The entry retains the CDR3 DNA only, 42 bases that are in frame from base 1. The germline V gene specifies SGHTA as CDR1 and FQGNSA as CDR2. The full variable domain, completed from the reference TRBV7-2 and TRBJ1-6 proteins outside the CDR3, reads GAGVSQSPSNKVTEKGKDVELRCDPISGHTALYWYRQSLGQGLEFLIYFQGNSAPDKSGLPSDRFSAERTGGSVSTLTIQRTQQEDSAVYLCASSLGQGSSPLHFGNGTRLTVT.